Each of the 27 T cell receptor beta chains below was sequenced from the same sample in a study of T cell responses to AZD1222 COVID-19 vaccine. Sequenced by immunoSEQ multiplex PCR; TCRdb stores in-frame clones only, minus some. The sample carries 150,000 or so clones, about nine tenths recorded once. Material: peripheral blood, obtained on day 0 of AZD1222 vaccination. Receptors were obtained from an adult in good health.

CDR3 in amino acids: CSANSGTEREQYF. CDR3 in DNA: TGCAGCGCCAACTCCGGGACAGAGCGCGAGCAGTACTTC. The chain recombines TRBV29-1 with TRBJ2-7, with 7 positions matching TRBD1. In germline, CDR1 is SQVTM, CDR2 ANQGSEA. The CDR3 sequence is 13 residues long. The V gene end was trimmed by 7 bases and the J gene end by 6 bases; junction bases not matched to a gene: 12.

This chain joins TRBV5-1 and TRBJ1-5; D is perhaps TRBD1 (5 bases). Trimming removed 0 bases from V and 6 bases from J, with 13 bases in between. Germline CDR1 and CDR2: SGHRS and YFSETQ. CDR3 size: 15 residues. The CDR3 reads CASSLEGVESQPQHF. CDR3 bases: TGCGCCAGCAGCTTGGAAGGGGTAGAAAGTCAGCCCCAGCATTTT.

The chain combines TRBV7-9 with TRBJ1-1; 8 bases agree with TRBD1. The CDR3 is 19 amino acids. Germline CDR1 is SEHNR and CDR2 is FQNEAQ (reference sequence). V dropped 4 bases and J dropped 1; count of bases not matched to a gene: 17. The CDR3 DNA sequence: TGTGCCAGCAGCTCCGATGCTACAGGGGGTCTGGGGAAGAACACTGAAGCTTTCTTT. Translation gives CASSSDATGGLGKNTEAFF.

The chain links TRBV18 to TRBJ1-4; 10 positions agree with TRBD1. Germline CDR1 KGHSH, CDR2 LQKENI. The CDR3 runs to 14 residues. With V trimmed by 8 bases and J by 4 bases, 4 bases remained unmatched. CDR3 in amino acids: CASTRDRGNEKLFF. CDR3 in DNA: TGTGCCAGCACCCGGGACAGGGGTAATGAAAAACTGTTTTTT. The full variable domain, rest sourced from reference TRBV18 and TRBJ1-4, is NAGVMQNPRHLVRRRGQEARLRCSPMKGHSHVYWYRQLPEEGLKFMVYLQKENIIDESGMPKERFSAEFPKEGPSILRIQQVVRGDSAAYFCASTRDRGNEKLFFGSGTQLSVL.

The CDR3 region is CASTRQGDGYTF. The CDR3 DNA sequence: TGTGCCAGCACCCGACAGGGTGATGGCTACACCTTC. V gene TRBV6-6 combines with J gene TRBJ1-2; 7 bases are a match to TRBD1. After removal of 7 bases from V and 6 bases from J, the junction contained 5 bases not matched to a gene. The CDR3 contains 12 residues. Germline CDR1 and CDR2: MNHNY and SVGAGI (reference sequence).

The V gene is TRBV7-2, the J gene TRBJ1-6, with 12 positions matching TRBD1. V shed 7 bases, J shed 10 bases, and the junction held 14 bases outside the gene matches. Germline CDR1 reads SGHTA; CDR2 reads FQGNSA. This CDR3 has 17 residues. The CDR3 coding sequence is TGTGCCAGCACCATAGGGACAGGGGGCCGCCTCGGATCACCCCTCCACTTT. This gives the protein CASTIGTGGRLGSPLHF.

V usage is TRBV28 and J usage is TRBJ1-2; 8 bases agree with TRBD1. After removal of 8 bases from V and 0 bases from J, the junction contained 5 bases not matched to a gene. This CDR3 spans 14 amino acids. Per the germline V gene, CDR1 is MDHEN and CDR2 is SYDVKM. CDR3 coding DNA: TGTGCCAGCGCCGGGACAGGTCCTAACTATGGCTACACCTTC. Translating gives CASAGTGPNYGYTF.

The chain uses TRBV11-2 and TRBJ1-6, with TRBD1 matching 11 bases. Trimming removed 0 bases from V and 11 bases from J; junction bases left unmatched: 6. CDR3 length equals 16 residues. From germline, CDR1 is SGHAT and CDR2 FQNNGV. The CDR3 region is CASSLDPRDRGAPLHF. CDR3 bases: TGTGCCAGCAGCTTAGATCCCCGGGACAGGGGGGCACCCCTCCACTTT. The full variable domain, in which reference TRBV11-2 and TRBJ1-6 provide the parts outside the CDR3, is EAGVAQSPRYKIIEKRQSVAFWCNPISGHATLYWYQQILGQGPKLLIQFQNNGVVDDSQLPKDRFSAERLKGVDSTLKIQPAKLEDSAVYLCASSLDPRDRGAPLHFGNGTRLTVT.

The sample holds a few counts of this clone. V and J are TRBV11-2 and TRBJ1-2; D not certain. Trimming took off 3 bases at V and 3 bases at J, with 8 bases between the two ends. Germline values: CDR1 SGHAT, CDR2 FQNNGV. This CDR3 has 13 residues. In nucleotides, the CDR3 is TGTGCCAGCAGCTTTCAGTATGACTATGGCTACACCTTC. It yields the protein CASSFQYDYGYTF.

The chain recombines TRBV7-2 with TRBJ2-5; TRBD2 matches at 11 bases. Germline V CDR1 and CDR2: SGHTA, FQGNSA. J was trimmed by 0 bases and V by 5 bases; bases with no gene match: 5. The CDR3 runs to 16 residues. CDR3 DNA: TGTGCCAGCAGCACTGGACTAGCGGGCTACCAAGAGACCCAGTACTTC. Residues: CASSTGLAGYQETQYF.

The CDR3 loop is CASSFEALNTGELFF. The DNA of the CDR3 is TGTGCCAGCAGTTTTGAGGCCCTAAACACCGGGGAGCTGTTTTTT. The chain combines TRBV27 with TRBJ2-2; no reliable D call. V gave up 3 bases and J gave up 2 bases, with 10 bases separating them. Germline V CDR1 and CDR2: MNHEY, SMNVEV (reference sequence). The CDR3 consists of 15 residues.

This clone was picked up a small number of times. The rearrangement joins TRBV24-1 to TRBJ2-2, with 12 bases lining up with TRBD2. The CDR3 runs 20 residues. With 4 bases clipped from V and 0 bases from J, the junction kept 11 bases outside the gene matches. Germline values: CDR1 KGHDR, CDR2 SFDVKD. In DNA form, the CDR3 reads TGTGCCACCAGTGACCGGAGGACTAGCGGGGATTCGGCGAACACCGGGGAGCTGTTTTTT. This encodes CATSDRRTSGDSANTGELFF.

V is TRBV19 and J is TRBJ2-7; D possibly corresponds to TRBD1 (5 bases). V was shortened by 8 bases and J by 2 bases, with 13 bases between the two germline ends. There are 13 residues in the CDR3. CDR1 is LNHDA, CDR2 SQIVND, per germline (reference sequence). The CDR3 DNA reads as TGTGCCAGTGCCCAAGGGGCAACCTACGAGCAGTACTTC. The encoded protein is CASAQGATYEQYF.

V is TRBV10-2 and J is TRBJ2-7; 8 bases are a match to TRBD1. The V segment lost 9 bases and the J segment 7 bases; nucleotides outside the gene matches: 8. CDR3 length: 12 amino acids. The germline V gene encodes CDR1 WSHSY and CDR2 SAAADI. The CDR3 sequence: CASLLTGGEQYF. The CDR3 region has the DNA TGCGCCAGTCTCCTCACAGGGGGTGAGCAGTACTTC.

This chain links TRBV7-9 with TRBJ2-7, with a weak D call TRBD1 (6 bases). CDR3 length equals 14 residues. Germline V gives CDR1 SEHNR, CDR2 FQNEAQ (reference sequence). The V and J ends lost 3 bases and 3 bases respectively, with 12 bases between them. CDR3 DNA: TGTGCCAGCAGCTTCACAGGGTTGAACTACGAGCAGTACTTC. The encoded protein is CASSFTGLNYEQYF.

This chain uses TRBV9 with TRBJ2-3, with unresolved D. The V gene lost 2 bases and the J gene lost 11 bases, with 15 bases spanning the gap. Germline V gene lookup returns CDR1 SGDLS and CDR2 YYNGEE. This CDR3 is 13 amino acids long. The CDR3 here is CASSVEVPTQQYF. CDR3 DNA sequence: TGTGCCAGCAGCGTTGAGGTCCCTACCCAGCAGTATTTT.

V is TRBV5-3 and J is TRBJ1-5; D is ambiguous. TRBV5-3 is treated as an ORF (open reading frame) with a function not yet certain. The CDR3 contains 14 residues. The V end lost 6 bases, the J end lost 9 bases, and 19 bases lay between the germline ends. CDR3 DNA sequence: TGTGCCAGAACCCCCGGGAGGGCCCAAGGGCCCCAGCATTTT. Translating it yields CARTPGRAQGPQHF.

The V and J genes are TRBV5-6 and TRBJ1-4; TRBD1 matches at 10 bases. Germline V gives CDR1 SGHDT, CDR2 YYEEEE. Trimming took 0 bases from V and 5 from J; bases not matched to a gene: 7. CDR3 length: 17 amino acids. The CDR3 is CASSLGTDRGQNEKLFF. DNA of the CDR3: TGTGCCAGCAGCTTGGGGACTGACAGGGGGCAGAATGAAAAACTGTTTTTT.

This clone showed up just once. CDR3 DNA sequence: TGTGCCAGCAGCTACCCAGGGTGCTCCTACGAGCAGTACTTC. Translating it yields CASSYPGCSYEQYF. V and J are TRBV21-1 and TRBJ2-7; the table's D call TRBD1 went unverified against the DNA. TRBV21-1 corresponds to a pseudogene. This CDR3 comprises 14 residues.

The genes are TRBV19 and TRBJ1-1; the D is unclear. CDR3 size: 13 residues. V lost 3 bases to trimming and J lost 4 bases, with 9 bases between them. The germline V gene encodes CDR1 LNHDA and CDR2 SQIVND (reference sequence). The CDR3 loop is CASSMAAATEAFF. The CDR3, as DNA: TGTGCCAGTAGTATGGCAGCGGCCACTGAAGCTTTCTTT.

The gene calls are TRBV29-1 and TRBJ1-2; TRBD1 aligns across 7 bases. CDR3 length equals 12 residues. The germline V gene encodes CDR1 SQVTM and CDR2 ANQGSEA. The V and J ends lost 7 bases and 0 bases, in that order; junction bases with no gene match: 2. CDR3 sequence: CSGDRANYGYTF. CDR3 in DNA: TGCAGCGGGGACAGAGCTAACTATGGCTACACCTTC.

This chain links TRBV7-2 with TRBJ1-1; D uncertain. V was clipped by 5 bases and J by 0 bases, with 7 bases between them. CDR3 length: 13 residues. Per the germline V gene, CDR1 is SGHTA and CDR2 is FQGNSA. The CDR3 nucleotides read TGTGCCAGCAGCAATCCAGTGAACACTGAAGCTTTCTTT. This codes for CASSNPVNTEAFF.

The V and J genes are TRBV5-4 and TRBJ2-3; tentative D call: TRBD1 (6 bases). The germline CDR1 and CDR2 sequences are SGHNT and YYREEE (reference sequence). V was shortened by 1 base and J by 2 bases, with 8 bases between the two germline ends. The CDR3 spans 14 residues. The CDR3 DNA reads as TGTGCCAGCAGCTTGAGACAGGTCACAGATACGCAGTATTTT. It is translated as CASSLRQVTDTQYF.

This rearrangement joins TRBV2 to TRBJ1-4; 10 bases agree with TRBD1. V was pared by 7 bases and J by 6 bases, with 14 bases of the junction left unmatched. The CDR3 runs 17 residues. Germline values: CDR1 SNHLY, CDR2 FYNNEI. The DNA of the CDR3 is TGTGCCAGCACCCGAGCAGCTTCCGGGACAGGGGATGAAAAACTGTTTTTT. Its protein is CASTRAASGTGDEKLFF.

The rearrangement joins TRBV27 to TRBJ1-6; a possible D gene is TRBD1 (5 bases). Germline V CDR1 and CDR2: MNHEY, SMNVEV (reference sequence). V dropped 7 bases and J dropped 7 bases, with 20 bases sitting between them. The CDR3 length is 16 residues. CDR3 loop: CASNRMEQAGNSPLHF. The CDR3 nucleotides are TGTGCCAGCAATAGGATGGAACAGGCGGGCAATTCACCCCTCCACTTT.

The chain uses TRBV7-8 and TRBJ2-5; perhaps TRBD1 as D (5 bases). Germline V CDR1 and CDR2: SGHVS, FQNEAQ. The ends were cut back, 5 bases at V and 5 bases at J, with 15 bases in the middle. The CDR3 contains 14 residues. In nucleotides, the CDR3 is TGTGCCAGCAGCGCGAGACAGTTTGGGGAGACCCAGTACTTC. Protein product: CASSARQFGETQYF.

The V call is TRBV7-2, the J call TRBJ2-1, with D unclear. The CDR3 extends over 12 amino acids. Germline V lookup: CDR1 SGHTA, CDR2 FQGNSA. Trimming cost V 3 bases and J 12 bases, with 12 bases left between them. The CDR3 bases are TGTGCCAGCAGCTTTTCTGCAGGTGCGCAGTTCTTC. It yields the protein CASSFSAGAQFF.